The entry below describes one T cell receptor beta chain. It has no known antigen specificity. There are no base qualities to consult, and no much larger clone falls within one base. TCR beta CDR3 regions were sequenced from DNA using the immunoSEQ Assay. The published analysis was carried out like this. T cell density was computed as TCR beta template counts normalized to usable DNA estimated by amplifying housekeeping genes. Richness was estimated using the preseqR package, with extrapolation to 400,000 templates for PBMC samples and to 120,000 templates for tissue samples. Clonality was calculated as one minus Pielou's evenness. To identify tissue-enriched TCRs, differential abundance testing was run on productive amino-acid clonotypes with a minimum total count of 5 and an alpha of 0.1. The Jaccard Index and the Morisita Overlap Index were used to quantify repertoire overlap between compartments. TCR beta CDR3s were clustered by GLIPH together with public tetramer-defined viral CDR3s, and at least three viral sequences plus V-gene enrichment were required for viral motifs. The table was pulled from immuneACCESS by TCRdb, which kept in-frame rearrangements only. Such tables lose some clones; where checked, under half of the loss comes from unresolved V genes, and the rest has no known cause. The V and J calls and clone size come from that table; D and trimming were worked out from the DNA. The sample table contains fewer than 60,000 clones; only one count was recorded for around 86% of them. The ten largest clones take up 15% to 20% of the sample.

The data were obtained in a study of T cells in localized non-small cell lung cancer (dated by TCRdb to 2018 to 2020). In the study overall: The study analyzed T cell repertoires of 200 to 250 early-stage NSCLC patients, comparing tumors and uninvolved tumor-adjacent lungs. The cohort was made up of 236 treatment-naive NSCLC patients whose localized lung tumors had been resected. The mean age of the NSCLC patients was about 70 years, with 130 or so men and 95 to 110 women.

A distance of 12 bases separates the germline ends of V and J, which lose 2 bases and 8 bases respectively. Sequences MNHNS (CDR1) and SASEGT (CDR2) are obtained from the germline V gene. Measured from the cysteine to the phenylalanine, the CDR3 is 13 residues long. The CDR3 DNA has 39 bases and is translated from base 1. At diagnosis, peripheral blood, uninvolved tumor-adjacent lung and tumor were collected and stored as a combination of fresh-frozen and FFPE material. Blood samples were analyzed as peripheral blood mononuclear cells for TCR repertoire profiling. Study-level results and caveats: Higher blood T cell density associated with longer overall survival, while higher adjacent-lung clonality associated with shorter survival. A median of around 57 of the top 100 tumor clones were detected in paired uninvolved adjacent lung, and some 29 of these tumor clones were also found among the top 100 clones of the paired uninvolved adjacent lung. The highest T cell clonality was observed in uninvolved tumor-adjacent lung, where clonality exceeded that of tumor, suggesting that antigenic responses were more focused in uninvolved tumor-adjacent lung. Multi-region tumor sequencing was not performed, so intratumor heterogeneity could not be excluded. Because the study design was exploratory, TCR variables were selected using unadjusted p-values without false-discovery rate correction.

The sample consisted of peripheral blood, taken before any cancer treatment. This chain joins TRBV6-1 to TRBJ1-2, with the identity of the D gene unclear. This clonotype was obtained from a female donor older than 55 with stage II squamous cell lung carcinoma. Here is the DNA: TGTGCCAGCAGTGAACAGTTTAGGGAGGGCTACACCTTC. Translated, this is CASSEQFREGYTF.